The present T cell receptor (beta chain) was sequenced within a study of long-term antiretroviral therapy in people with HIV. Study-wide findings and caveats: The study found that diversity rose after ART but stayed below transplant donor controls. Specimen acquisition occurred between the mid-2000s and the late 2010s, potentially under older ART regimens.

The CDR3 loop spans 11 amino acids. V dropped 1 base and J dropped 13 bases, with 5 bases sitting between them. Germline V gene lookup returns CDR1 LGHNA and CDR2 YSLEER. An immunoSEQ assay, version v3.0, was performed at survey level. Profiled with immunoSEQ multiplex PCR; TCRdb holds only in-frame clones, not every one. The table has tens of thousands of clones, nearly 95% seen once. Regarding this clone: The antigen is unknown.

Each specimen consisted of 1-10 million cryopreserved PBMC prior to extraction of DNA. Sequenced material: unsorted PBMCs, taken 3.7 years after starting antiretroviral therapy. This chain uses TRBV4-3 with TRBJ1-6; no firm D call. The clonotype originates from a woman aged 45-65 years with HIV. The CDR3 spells CASSQGGPLHF. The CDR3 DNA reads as TGCGCCAGCAGCCAAGGTGGTCCCCTCCACTTT.